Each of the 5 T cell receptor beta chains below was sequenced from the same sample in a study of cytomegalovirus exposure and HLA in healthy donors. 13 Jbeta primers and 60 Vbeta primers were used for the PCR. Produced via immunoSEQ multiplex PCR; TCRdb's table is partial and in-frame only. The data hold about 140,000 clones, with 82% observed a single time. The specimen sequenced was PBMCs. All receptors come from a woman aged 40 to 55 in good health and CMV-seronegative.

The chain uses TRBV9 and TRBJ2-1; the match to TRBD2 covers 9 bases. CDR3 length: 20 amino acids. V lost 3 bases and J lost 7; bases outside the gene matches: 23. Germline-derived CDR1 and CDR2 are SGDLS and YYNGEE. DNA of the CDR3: TGTGCCAGCAGCGATTTACAGGGAGCGCGGGAGGGCCTAAAGGGGAATGAGCAGTTCTTC. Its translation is CASSDLQGAREGLKGNEQFF.

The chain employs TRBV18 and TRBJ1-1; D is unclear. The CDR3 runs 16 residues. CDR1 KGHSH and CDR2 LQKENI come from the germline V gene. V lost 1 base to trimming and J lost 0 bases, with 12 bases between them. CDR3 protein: CASSPRTVQMNTEAFF. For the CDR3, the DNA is TGTGCCAGCTCACCACGCACAGTCCAAATGAACACTGAAGCTTTCTTT.

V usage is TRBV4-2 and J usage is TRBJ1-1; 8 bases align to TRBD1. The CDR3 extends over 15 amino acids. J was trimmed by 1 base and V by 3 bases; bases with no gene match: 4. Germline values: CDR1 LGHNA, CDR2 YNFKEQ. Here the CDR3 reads CASSHQGQANTEAFF. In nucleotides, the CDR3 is TGTGCCAGCAGCCACCAGGGACAGGCGAACACTGAAGCTTTCTTT.

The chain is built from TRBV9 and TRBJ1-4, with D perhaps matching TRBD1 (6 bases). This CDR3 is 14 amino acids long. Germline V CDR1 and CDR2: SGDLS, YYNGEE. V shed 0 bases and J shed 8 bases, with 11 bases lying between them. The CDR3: CASSVEGEREKLFF. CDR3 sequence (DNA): TGTGCCAGCAGCGTAGAGGGGGAACGGGAAAAACTGTTTTTT.

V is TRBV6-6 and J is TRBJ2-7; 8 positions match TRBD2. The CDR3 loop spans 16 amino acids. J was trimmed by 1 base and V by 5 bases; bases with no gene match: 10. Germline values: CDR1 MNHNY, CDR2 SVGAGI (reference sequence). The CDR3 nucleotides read TGTGCCAGCAGTCCCGGGGGGGGTCACGGATCCTACGAGCAGTACTTC. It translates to CASSPGGGHGSYEQYF.